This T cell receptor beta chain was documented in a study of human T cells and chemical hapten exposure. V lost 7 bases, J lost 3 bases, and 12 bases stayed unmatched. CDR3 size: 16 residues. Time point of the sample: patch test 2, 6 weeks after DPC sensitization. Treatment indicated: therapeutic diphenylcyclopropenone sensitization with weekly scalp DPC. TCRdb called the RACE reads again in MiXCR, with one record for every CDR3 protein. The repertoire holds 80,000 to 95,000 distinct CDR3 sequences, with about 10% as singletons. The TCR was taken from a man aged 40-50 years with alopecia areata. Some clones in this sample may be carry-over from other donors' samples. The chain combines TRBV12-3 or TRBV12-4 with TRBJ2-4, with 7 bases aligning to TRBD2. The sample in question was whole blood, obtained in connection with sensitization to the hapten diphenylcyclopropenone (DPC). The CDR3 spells CASTYPGLWGKNIQYF. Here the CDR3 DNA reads TGTGCCAGCACTTACCCGGGACTATGGGGCAAAAACATTCAGTACTTC.